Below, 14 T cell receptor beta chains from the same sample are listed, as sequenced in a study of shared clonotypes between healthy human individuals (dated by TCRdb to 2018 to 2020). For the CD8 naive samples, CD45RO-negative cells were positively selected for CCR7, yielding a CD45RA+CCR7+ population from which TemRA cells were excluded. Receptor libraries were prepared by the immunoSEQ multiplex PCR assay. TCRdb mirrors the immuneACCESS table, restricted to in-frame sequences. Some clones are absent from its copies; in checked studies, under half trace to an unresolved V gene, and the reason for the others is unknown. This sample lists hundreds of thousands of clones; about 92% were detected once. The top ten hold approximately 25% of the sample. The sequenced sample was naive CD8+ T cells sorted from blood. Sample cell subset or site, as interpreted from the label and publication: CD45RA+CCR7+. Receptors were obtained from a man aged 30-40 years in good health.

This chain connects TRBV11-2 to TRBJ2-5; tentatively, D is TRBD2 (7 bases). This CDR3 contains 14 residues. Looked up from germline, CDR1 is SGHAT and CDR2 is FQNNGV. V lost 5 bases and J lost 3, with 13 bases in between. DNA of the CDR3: TGTGCCAGCAGCGGGAGGGACAACGAAGAGACCCAGTACTTC. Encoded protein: CASSGRDNEETQYF.

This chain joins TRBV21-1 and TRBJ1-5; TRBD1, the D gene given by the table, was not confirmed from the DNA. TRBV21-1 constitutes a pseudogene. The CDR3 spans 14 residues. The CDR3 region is CASSNPGGHQPQHF. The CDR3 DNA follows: TGTGCCAGCAGCAACCCAGGGGGCCATCAGCCCCAGCATTTT.

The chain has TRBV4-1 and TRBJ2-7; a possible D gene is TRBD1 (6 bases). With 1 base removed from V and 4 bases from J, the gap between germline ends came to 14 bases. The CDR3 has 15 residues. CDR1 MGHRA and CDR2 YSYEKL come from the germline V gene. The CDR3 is CASSQGSPGVYEQYF. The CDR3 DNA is TGCGCCAGCAGCCAAGGGTCCCCAGGGGTATACGAGCAGTACTTC.

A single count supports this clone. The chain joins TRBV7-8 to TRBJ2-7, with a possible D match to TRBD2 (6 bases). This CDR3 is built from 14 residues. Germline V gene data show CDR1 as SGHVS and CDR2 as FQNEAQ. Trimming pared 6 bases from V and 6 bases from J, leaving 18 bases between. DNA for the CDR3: TGTGCCAGCAGGGCGGGACCCCTTCGAGGCGAGCAGTACTTC. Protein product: CASRAGPLRGEQYF.

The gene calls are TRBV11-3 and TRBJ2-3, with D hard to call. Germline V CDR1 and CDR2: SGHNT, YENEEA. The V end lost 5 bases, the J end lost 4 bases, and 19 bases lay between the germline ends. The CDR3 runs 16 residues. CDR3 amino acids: CASSPRQLPGADTQYF. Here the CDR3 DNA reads TGTGCCAGCAGCCCAAGGCAGTTGCCCGGAGCAGATACGCAGTATTTT.

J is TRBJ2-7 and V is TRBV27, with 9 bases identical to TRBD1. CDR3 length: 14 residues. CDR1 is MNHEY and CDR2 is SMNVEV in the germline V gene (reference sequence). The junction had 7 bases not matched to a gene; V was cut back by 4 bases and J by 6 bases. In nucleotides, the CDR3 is TGTGCCAGCAGTTCACTCGGGACAGGGCTCGAGCAGTACTTC. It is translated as CASSSLGTGLEQYF.

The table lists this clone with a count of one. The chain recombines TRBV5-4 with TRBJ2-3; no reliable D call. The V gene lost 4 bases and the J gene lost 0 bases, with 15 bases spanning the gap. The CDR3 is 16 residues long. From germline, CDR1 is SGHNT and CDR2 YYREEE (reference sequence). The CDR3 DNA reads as TGTGCCAGCAGCCTCCCCCCAACCTCCAGCACAGATACGCAGTATTTT. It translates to CASSLPPTSSTDTQYF.

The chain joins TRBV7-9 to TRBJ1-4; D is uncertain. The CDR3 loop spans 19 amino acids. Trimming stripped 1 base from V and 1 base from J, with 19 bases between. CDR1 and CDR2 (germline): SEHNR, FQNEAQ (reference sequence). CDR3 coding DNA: TGTGCCAGCAGCTTAGTTGTTTCGAGGAATAGGGAAACTAATGAAAAACTGTTTTTT. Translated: CASSLVVSRNRETNEKLFF.

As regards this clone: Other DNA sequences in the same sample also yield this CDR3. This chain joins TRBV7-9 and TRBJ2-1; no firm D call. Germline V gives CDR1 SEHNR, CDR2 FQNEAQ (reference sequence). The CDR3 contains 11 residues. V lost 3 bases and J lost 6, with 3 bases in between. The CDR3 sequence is CASSFGNEQFF. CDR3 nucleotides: TGTGCCAGCAGCTTCGGCAATGAGCAGTTCTTC.

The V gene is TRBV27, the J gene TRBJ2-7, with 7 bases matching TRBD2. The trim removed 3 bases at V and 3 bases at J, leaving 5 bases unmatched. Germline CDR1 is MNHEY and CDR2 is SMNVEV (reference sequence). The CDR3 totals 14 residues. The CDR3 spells CASSLGGPLYEQYF. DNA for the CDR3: TGTGCCAGCAGTTTGGGAGGGCCTCTCTACGAGCAGTACTTC.

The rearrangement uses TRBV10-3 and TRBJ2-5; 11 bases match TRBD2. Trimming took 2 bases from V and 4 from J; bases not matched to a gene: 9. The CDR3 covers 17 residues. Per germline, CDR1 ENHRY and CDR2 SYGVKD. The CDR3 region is CAISEGARTSGLETQYF. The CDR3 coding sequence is TGTGCCATCAGTGAGGGGGCCAGGACTAGCGGGTTAGAGACCCAGTACTTC.

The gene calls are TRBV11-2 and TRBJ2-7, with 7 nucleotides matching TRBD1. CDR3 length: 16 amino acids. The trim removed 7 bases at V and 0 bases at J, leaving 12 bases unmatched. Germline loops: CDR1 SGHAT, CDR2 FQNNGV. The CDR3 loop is CASTSAGTAYSYEQYF. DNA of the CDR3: TGTGCCAGCACCTCGGCCGGGACAGCGTACTCCTACGAGCAGTACTTC.

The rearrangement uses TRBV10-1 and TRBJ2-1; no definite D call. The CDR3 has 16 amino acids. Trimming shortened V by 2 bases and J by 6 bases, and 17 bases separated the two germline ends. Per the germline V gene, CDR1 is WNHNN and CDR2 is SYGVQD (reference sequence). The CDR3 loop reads CASSETPFLGPNEQFF. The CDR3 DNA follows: TGCGCCAGCAGTGAGACACCCTTCCTAGGTCCCAATGAGCAGTTCTTC.

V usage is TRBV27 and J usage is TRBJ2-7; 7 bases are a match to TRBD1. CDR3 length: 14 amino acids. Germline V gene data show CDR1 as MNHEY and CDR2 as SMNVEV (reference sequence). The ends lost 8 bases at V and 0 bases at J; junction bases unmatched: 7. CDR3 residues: CASQERQGSYEQYF. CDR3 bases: TGTGCCAGCCAAGAACGACAGGGCTCCTACGAGCAGTACTTC.